This entry concerns a single T cell receptor (beta chain). These data come from a study of T cells expressing NK-cell markers. TCRdb reprocessed the 5' RACE reads and keeps a single row for each CDR3 protein, giving no DNA. The record lists 400,000 or so distinct CDR3 sequences, of which the ten most abundant hold about 10%. The germline gives CDR1 WSHSY, CDR2 SAAADI. CDR3 size: 15 residues. This sequence joins TRBV10-2 and TRBJ2-3; without DNA, the TCRdb call of TRBD2 cannot be checked. Specimen: blood T cells: a sorted CD56 or NKG2C T cell subset, CD4+ or CD8+ T cells, or bulk PBMC T cells (not recorded which). This receptor was obtained from a woman between 50 and 59 years old in good health. This CDR3 reads CASIGTSGSRDTQYF.